This T cell receptor beta chain was found in a study of a mutant IDH1 vaccine in newly diagnosed glioma. Turning to the study itself: Mean patient age was around 40 years; around 60% were male and around 40% female. Standard pretreatment was either radiotherapy, temozolomide, or, for most, radiochemotherapy with temozolomide.

This table comes from immunoSEQ multiplex PCR, and its TCRdb copy is limited to in-frame clones, with some not included. The sample holds around 130,000 clones, around three quarters seen once. This CDR3 is 14 amino acids long. The germline V and J ends were trimmed by 2 bases and 1 base, with 9 bases remaining between them. The germline gives CDR1 SGDLS, CDR2 YYNGEE. Regarding this clone: What it binds is unknown.

Indicated time point: week 11, during vaccination. Each dose delivered 300 ug of mutant IDH1 20-mer peptide subcutaneously with imiquimod. The rearrangement uses TRBV9 and TRBJ1-2, with D possibly matching TRBD1 (6 bases). The clonotype was recovered from a middle-aged man with glioma. Here the sequenced sample was PBMCs, taken from a glioma patient whose treatment included an IDH1 peptide vaccine. The CDR3: CASSVNRDNYGYTF. The CDR3 DNA reads TGTGCCAGCAGCGTTAACAGGGATAACTATGGCTACACCTTC.